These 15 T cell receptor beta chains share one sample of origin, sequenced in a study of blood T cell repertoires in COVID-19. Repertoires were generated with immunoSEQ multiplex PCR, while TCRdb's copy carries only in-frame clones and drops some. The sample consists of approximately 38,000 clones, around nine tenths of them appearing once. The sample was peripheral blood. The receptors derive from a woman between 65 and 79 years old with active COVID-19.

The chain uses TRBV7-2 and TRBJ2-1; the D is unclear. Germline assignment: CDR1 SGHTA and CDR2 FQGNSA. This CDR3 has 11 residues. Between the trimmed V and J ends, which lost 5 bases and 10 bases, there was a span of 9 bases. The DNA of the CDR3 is TGTGCCAGCAGCCCCGGGTCCGAGCAGTTCTTC. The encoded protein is CASSPGSEQFF. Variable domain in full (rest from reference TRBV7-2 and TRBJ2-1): GAGVSQSPSNKVTEKGKDVELRCDPISGHTALYWYRQSLGQGLEFLIYFQGNSAPDKSGLPSDRFSAERTGGSVSTLTIQRTQQEDSAVYLCASSPGSEQFFGPGTRLTVL.

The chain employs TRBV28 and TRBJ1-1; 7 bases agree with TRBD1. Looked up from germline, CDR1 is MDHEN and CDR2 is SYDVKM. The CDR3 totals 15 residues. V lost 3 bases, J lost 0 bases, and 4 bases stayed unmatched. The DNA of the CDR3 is TGTGCCAGCAGTTTCCCGACAGGGATGAACACTGAAGCTTTCTTT. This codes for CASSFPTGMNTEAFF.

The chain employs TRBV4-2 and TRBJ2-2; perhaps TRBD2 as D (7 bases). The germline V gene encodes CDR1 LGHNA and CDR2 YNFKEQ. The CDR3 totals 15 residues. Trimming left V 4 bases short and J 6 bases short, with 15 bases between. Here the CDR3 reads CASSLRGPDAGELFF. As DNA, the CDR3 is TGTGCCAGCAGCCTGCGGGGGCCCGACGCCGGGGAGCTGTTTTTT.

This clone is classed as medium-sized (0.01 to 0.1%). The DNA for the CDR3 is TGCAACGGCCGGGACAGCAACAATGAGCAGTTCTTC. Protein product: CNGRDSNNEQFF. This chain links TRBV29-1 with TRBJ2-1; 7 bases fit TRBD1. The CDR3 spans 12 residues. Germline V gene lookup returns CDR1 SQVTM and CDR2 ANQGSEA.

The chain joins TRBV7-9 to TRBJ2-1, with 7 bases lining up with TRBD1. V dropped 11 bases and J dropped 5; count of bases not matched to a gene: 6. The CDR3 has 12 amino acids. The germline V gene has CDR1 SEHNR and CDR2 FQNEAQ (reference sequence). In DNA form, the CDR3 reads TGTGCCGGGGACAGTCGGAACAATGAGCAGTTCTTC. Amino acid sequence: CAGDSRNNEQFF.

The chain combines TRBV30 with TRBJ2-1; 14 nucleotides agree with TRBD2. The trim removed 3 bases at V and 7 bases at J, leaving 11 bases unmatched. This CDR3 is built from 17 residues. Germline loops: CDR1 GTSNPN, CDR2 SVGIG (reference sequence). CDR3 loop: CAWSGGTSGGPRNEQFF. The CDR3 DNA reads TGTGCCTGGAGCGGAGGGACTAGCGGGGGCCCAAGGAATGAGCAGTTCTTC.

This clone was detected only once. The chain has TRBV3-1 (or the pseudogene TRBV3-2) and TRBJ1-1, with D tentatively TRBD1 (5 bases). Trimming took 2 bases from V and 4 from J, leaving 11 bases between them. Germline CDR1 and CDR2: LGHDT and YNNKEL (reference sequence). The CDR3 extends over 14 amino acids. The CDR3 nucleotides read TGTGCCAGCAGCCAACAGGGTACGGGCACTGAAGCTTTCTTT. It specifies CASSQQGTGTEAFF.

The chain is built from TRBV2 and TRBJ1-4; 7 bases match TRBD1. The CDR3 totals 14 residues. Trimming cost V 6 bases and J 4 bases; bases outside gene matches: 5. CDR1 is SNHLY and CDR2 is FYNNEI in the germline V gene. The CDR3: CASRSDRVNEKLFF. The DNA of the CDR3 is TGTGCCAGCAGATCCGACAGGGTTAATGAAAAACTGTTTTTT.

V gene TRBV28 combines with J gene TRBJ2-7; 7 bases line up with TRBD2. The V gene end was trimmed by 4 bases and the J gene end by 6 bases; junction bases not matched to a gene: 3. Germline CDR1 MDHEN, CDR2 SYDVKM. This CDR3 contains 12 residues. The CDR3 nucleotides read TGTGCCAGCAGTTACGGGGGGACCGAGCAGTACTTC. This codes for CASSYGGTEQYF.

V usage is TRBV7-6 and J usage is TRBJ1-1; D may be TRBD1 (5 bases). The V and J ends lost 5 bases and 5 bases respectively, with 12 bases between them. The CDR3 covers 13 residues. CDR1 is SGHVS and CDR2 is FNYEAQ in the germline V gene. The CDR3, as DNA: TGTGCCAGCAGCGTGACAGCCTCAACTGAAGCTTTCTTT. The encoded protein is CASSVTASTEAFF.

CDR3 sequence: CASSQGVTDTQYF. The DNA of the CDR3 is TGTGCCAGCAGCCAAGGAGTCACAGATACGCAGTATTTT. The J gene is TRBJ2-3, the V gene TRBV3-1 (or the pseudogene TRBV3-2), with D uncertain. This CDR3 region has 13 residues. V was clipped by 1 base and J by 2 bases, with 4 bases between them. Germline V gene data show CDR1 as LGHDT and CDR2 as YNNKEL (reference sequence).

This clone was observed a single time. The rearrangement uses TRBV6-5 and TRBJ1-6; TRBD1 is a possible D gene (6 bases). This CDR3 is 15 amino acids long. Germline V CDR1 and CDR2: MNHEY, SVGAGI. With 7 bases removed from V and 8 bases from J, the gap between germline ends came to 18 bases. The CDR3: CASTKGGQVDSPLHF. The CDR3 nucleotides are TGTGCCAGCACCAAAGGGGGACAAGTAGATTCACCCCTCCACTTT.

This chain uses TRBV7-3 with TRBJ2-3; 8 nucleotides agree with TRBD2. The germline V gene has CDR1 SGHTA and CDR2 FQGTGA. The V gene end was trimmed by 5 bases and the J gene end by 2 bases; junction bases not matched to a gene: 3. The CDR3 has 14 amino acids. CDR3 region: CASSPGGATDTQYF. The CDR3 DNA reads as TGTGCCAGCAGCCCGGGGGGGGCCACAGATACGCAGTATTTT. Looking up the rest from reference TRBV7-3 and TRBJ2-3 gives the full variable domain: GAGVSQTPSNKVTEKGKYVELRCDPISGHTALYWYRQSLGQGPEFLIYFQGTGAADDSGLPNDRFFAVRPEGSVSTLKIQRTERGDSAVYLCASSPGGATDTQYFGPGTRLTVL.

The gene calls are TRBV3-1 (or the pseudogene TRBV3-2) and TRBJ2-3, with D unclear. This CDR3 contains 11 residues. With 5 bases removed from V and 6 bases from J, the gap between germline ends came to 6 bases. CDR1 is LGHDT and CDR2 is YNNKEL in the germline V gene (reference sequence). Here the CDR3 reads CASSAGDTQYF. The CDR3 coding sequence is TGTGCCAGCAGCGCCGGGGATACGCAGTATTTT.

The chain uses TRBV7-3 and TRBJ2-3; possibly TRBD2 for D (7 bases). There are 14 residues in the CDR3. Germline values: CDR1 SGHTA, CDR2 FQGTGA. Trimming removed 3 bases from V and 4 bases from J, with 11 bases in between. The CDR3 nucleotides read TGTGCCAGCAGCTTTGCGGGGGCCGCAGATACGCAGTATTTT. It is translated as CASSFAGAADTQYF.